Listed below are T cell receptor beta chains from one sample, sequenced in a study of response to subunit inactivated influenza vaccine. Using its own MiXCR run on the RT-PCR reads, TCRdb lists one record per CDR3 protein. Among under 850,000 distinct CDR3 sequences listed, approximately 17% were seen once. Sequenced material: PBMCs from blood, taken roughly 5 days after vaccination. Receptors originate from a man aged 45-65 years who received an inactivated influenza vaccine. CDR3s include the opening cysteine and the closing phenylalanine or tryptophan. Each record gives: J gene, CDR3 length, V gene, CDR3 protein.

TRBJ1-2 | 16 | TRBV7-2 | CASSLLGRDRGFGYTF
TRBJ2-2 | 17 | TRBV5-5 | CASSLGLAVSNTGELFF
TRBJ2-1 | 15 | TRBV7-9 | CASELRESSYNEQFF
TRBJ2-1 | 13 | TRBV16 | CASSQGLAGEQFF
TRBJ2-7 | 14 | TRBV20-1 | CSARTSGRRHEQYF
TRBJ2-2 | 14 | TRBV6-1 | CASNLEGVAGELFF
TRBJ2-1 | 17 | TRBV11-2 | CASSLEAASVPWDEQFF
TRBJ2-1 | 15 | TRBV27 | CASSLDTRSYNEQFF
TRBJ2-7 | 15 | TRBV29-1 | CSVEDRGSSSYEQYF
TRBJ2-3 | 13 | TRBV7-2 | CASSLEVGVTQYF
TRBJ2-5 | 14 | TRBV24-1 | CATSEGQGEETQYF
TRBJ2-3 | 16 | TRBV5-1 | CASSRPGLEGTDTQYF
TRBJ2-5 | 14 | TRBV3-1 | CASSRRGIGETQYF
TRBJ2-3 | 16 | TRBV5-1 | CASSLGDRGRTDTQYF
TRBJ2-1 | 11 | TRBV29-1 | CSVQRGGEQFF
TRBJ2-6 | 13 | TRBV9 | CASSTPTANVLTF
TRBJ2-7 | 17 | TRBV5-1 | CASSLWDRGSNPNEQYF
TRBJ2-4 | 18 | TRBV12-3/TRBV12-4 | CASSLTGPWRGTKNIQYF